The 15 T cell receptor beta chains below come from one sample, sequenced in a study of blood T cell repertoires in COVID-19. The data were produced by immunoSEQ multiplex PCR, yet TCRdb's version contains in-frame clones alone and is incomplete. Among 300,000 to 350,000 clones, more than 70% were seen once, and the ten largest hold 1.5% to 2%. The source material was peripheral blood. The receptor source for this set is a woman younger than 45 with COVID-19, enrolled during active disease.

The V call is TRBV9, the J call TRBJ2-7, with 8 positions matching TRBD2. V was pared by 0 bases and J by 0 bases, with 5 bases of the junction left unmatched. The germline V gene encodes CDR1 SGDLS and CDR2 YYNGEE. The CDR3 totals 16 residues. The CDR3 region is CASSVEGSGTSYEQYF. The CDR3 DNA sequence: TGTGCCAGCAGCGTAGAGGGTAGCGGGACCTCCTACGAGCAGTACTTC.

This sequence joins TRBV24-1 and TRBJ2-1, with TRBD2 matching over 9 bases. The CDR3 covers 17 residues. CDR1 is KGHDR and CDR2 is SFDVKD in the germline V gene. Trimming at V came to 4 bases and at J to 1 base, leaving 7 bases not matched to a gene. The DNA of the CDR3 is TGTGCCACCAGTGACCCGGGACTAGCTGGGTCCTACAATGAGCAGTTCTTC. This gives the protein CATSDPGLAGSYNEQFF.

The V and J genes are TRBV5-1 and TRBJ2-3, with 10 nucleotides matching TRBD2. Germline CDR1 and CDR2: SGHRS and YFSETQ. Losses at the gene ends were 4 bases for V and 0 bases for J; bases not matched to a gene: 8. The CDR3 is 17 residues long. The CDR3 is CASSPPTSGASTDTQYF. CDR3 sequence (DNA): TGCGCCAGCAGCCCCCCAACTAGCGGGGCTAGCACAGATACGCAGTATTTT.

As to this clone: Other DNA sequences from this sample encode an identical CDR3 as well. The V call is TRBV6-5, the J call TRBJ1-2; weak D call: TRBD1 (5 bases). V lost 6 bases, J lost 0 bases, and 8 bases lay in between. CDR1 MNHEY and CDR2 SVGAGI come from the germline V gene. The CDR3 is 13 amino acids. The CDR3 protein is CASSLTANYGYTF. CDR3 nucleotide sequence: TGTGCCAGCAGCCTGACAGCTAACTATGGCTACACCTTC.

The rearrangement links TRBV19 to TRBJ1-6; D gene unclear. CDR1 and CDR2 from the germline V gene are LNHDA and SQIVND (reference sequence). V lost 3 bases, J lost 10 bases, and 13 bases lay in between. CDR3 length: 14 residues. The CDR3 region is CASSITGMYSPLHF. The CDR3, as DNA: TGTGCCAGTAGTATTACGGGGATGTACTCACCCCTCCACTTT.

The chain has TRBV19 and TRBJ2-1; no clear D gene. V lost 5 bases and J 4 bases, leaving 6 bases between the germline ends. CDR1 is LNHDA and CDR2 is SQIVND in the germline V gene (reference sequence). The CDR3 is made up of 12 amino acids. The CDR3 is CASSVQYNEQFF. In DNA form, the CDR3 reads TGTGCCAGTAGTGTTCAGTACAATGAGCAGTTCTTC.

J is TRBJ2-7 and V is TRBV5-4, with 11 bases identical to TRBD2. The trim removed 4 bases at V and 2 bases at J, leaving 2 bases unmatched. CDR1 SGHNT and CDR2 YYREEE come from the germline V gene (reference sequence). The CDR3 covers 14 residues. The CDR3 reads CASSGSGGAYEQYF. The CDR3 DNA sequence: TGTGCCAGCAGCGGTAGCGGGGGGGCCTACGAGCAGTACTTC. The full variable domain, rest sourced from reference TRBV5-4 and TRBJ2-7, is ETGVTQSPTHLIKTRGQQVTLRCSSQSGHNTVSWYQQALGQGPQFIFQYYREEENGRGNFPPRFSGLQFPNYSSELNVNALELDDSALYLCASSGSGGAYEQYFGPGTRLTVT.

The chain carries TRBV5-1 and TRBJ2-1, with a possible D match to TRBD2 (5 bases). CDR1 SGHRS and CDR2 YFSETQ come from the germline V gene. The CDR3 is 15 amino acids. The V end lost 1 base, the J end lost 5 bases, and 13 bases lay between the germline ends. This CDR3 is CASSLNPRRDNEQFF. CDR3 DNA: TGCGCCAGCAGCTTGAATCCTAGGCGGGACAATGAGCAGTTCTTC. Full variable domain (rest looked up from reference TRBV5-1 and TRBJ2-1): KAGVTQTPRYLIKTRGQQVTLSCSPISGHRSVSWYQQTPGQGLQFLFEYFSETQRNKGNFPGRFSGRQFSNSRSEMNVSTLELGDSALYLCASSLNPRRDNEQFFGPGTRLTVL.

The chain carries TRBV7-2 and TRBJ1-5, with TRBD1 as a possible D gene (5 bases). Germline CDR1 reads SGHTA; CDR2 reads FQGNSA. The V and J ends lost 4 bases and 0 bases respectively, with 16 bases between them. The CDR3 is made up of 17 amino acids. The CDR3 region is CASSSGQFSYSNQPQHF. Here the CDR3 DNA reads TGTGCCAGCAGCTCCGGACAATTTAGCTATAGCAATCAGCCCCAGCATTTT.

The rearrangement joins TRBV9 to TRBJ2-1; D not resolved. There are 12 residues in the CDR3. Per the germline V gene, CDR1 is SGDLS and CDR2 is YYNGEE. V lost 3 bases, J lost 5 bases, and 6 bases lay in between. The CDR3 spells CASSGLNNEQFF. In DNA form, the CDR3 reads TGTGCCAGCAGCGGGCTTAACAATGAGCAGTTCTTC.

J is TRBJ2-2 and V is TRBV4-1; D is uncertain. V dropped 3 bases and J dropped 1 base, with 9 bases sitting between them. This CDR3 comprises 15 residues. CDR1 is MGHRA, CDR2 YSYEKL, per germline. The DNA for the CDR3 is TGCGCCAGCAGCCATCCCCTTAGGAACACCGGGGAGCTGTTTTTT. Amino acid sequence: CASSHPLRNTGELFF.

The genes are TRBV2 and TRBJ1-3, with D possibly TRBD1 on 6 matching bases. Trimming took off 7 bases at V and 4 bases at J, with 17 bases between the two ends. CDR3 size: 15 residues. CDR1 SNHLY and CDR2 FYNNEI come from the germline V gene. CDR3 in DNA: TGTGCCAGCAACAACTTCCCCGGGACAGGAAACACCATATATTTT. Translating it yields CASNNFPGTGNTIYF.

The CDR3 here is CASSFEGGQGAYEQYF. In nucleotides, the CDR3 is TGTGCCAGCAGCTTTGAGGGGGGACAGGGAGCCTACGAGCAGTACTTC. The V gene is TRBV3-1 (or the pseudogene TRBV3-2), the J gene TRBJ2-7; 9 bases match TRBD1. Trimming at V came to 5 bases and at J to 2 bases, leaving 10 bases not matched to a gene. Germline V gene sequence: CDR1 LGHDT, CDR2 YNNKEL (reference sequence). CDR3 size: 16 residues.

The genes are TRBV5-3 and TRBJ1-4; weak D call: TRBD1 (5 bases). TRBV5-3 is an open reading frame whose function is uncertain. The CDR3 runs 15 residues. V was trimmed by 2 bases and J by 4 bases, leaving 12 bases between them. CDR3 protein: CARSLGAHLNEKLFF. The CDR3 nucleotides read TGTGCCAGAAGCTTAGGGGCGCATCTTAATGAAAAACTGTTTTTT.

The V gene is TRBV11-3, the J gene TRBJ2-1, with D perhaps matching TRBD1 (5 bases). The CDR3 length is 13 residues. In germline, CDR1 is SGHNT, CDR2 YENEEA. Trimming cost V 5 bases and J 9 bases, with 14 bases left between them. The CDR3 coding sequence is TGTGCCAGCAGCCAAGACAGTGTGGGTGAGCAGTTCTTC. It specifies CASSQDSVGEQFF. Combining the CDR3 with reference TRBV11-3 and TRBJ2-1 gives the whole variable domain EAGVVQSPRYKIIEKKQPVAFWCNPISGHNTLYWYLQNLGQGPELLIRYENEEAVDDSQLPKDRFSAERLKGVDSTLKIQPAELGDSAVYLCASSQDSVGEQFFGPGTRLTVL.